The 27 T cell receptor beta chains presented below share a single source sample, sequenced in a study of blood T cell repertoires in COVID-19. Repertoires were generated with immunoSEQ multiplex PCR, while TCRdb's copy carries only in-frame clones and drops some. This table holds a few hundred thousand clones, 65% to 90% found once. The sequenced material came from peripheral blood. Receptors were obtained from a human donor in a cohort sampled during active COVID-19.

This sequence joins TRBV30 and TRBJ2-2; D not certain. The CDR3 is 11 residues long. V lost 4 bases, J lost 5 bases, and 5 bases lay in between. Germline loops: CDR1 GTSNPN, CDR2 SVGIG (reference sequence). The CDR3 DNA reads as TGTGCCTGGACTCCGACCGGGGAGCTGTTTTTT. Translated, it gives CAWTPTGELFF. Looking up the rest from reference TRBV30 and TRBJ2-2 gives the full variable domain: SQTIHQWPATLVQPVGSPLSLECTVEGTSNPNLYWYRQAAGRGLQLLFYSVGIGQISSEVPQNLSASRPQDRQFILSSKKLLLSDSGFYLCAWTPTGELFFGEGSRLTVL.

The chain has TRBV28 and TRBJ2-7, with TRBD1 matching 7 bases. V lost 1 base, J lost 0 bases, and 3 bases stayed unmatched. Germline V gene sequence: CDR1 MDHEN, CDR2 SYDVKM. The CDR3 extends over 15 amino acids. The CDR3 spells CASSLFRDSSYEQYF. The CDR3 DNA is TGTGCCAGCAGTTTATTCCGGGACAGCTCCTACGAGCAGTACTTC.

The chain combines TRBV7-9 with TRBJ2-1, with unresolved D. This CDR3 contains 15 residues. V was pared by 5 bases and J by 2 bases, with 13 bases between. Germline assignment: CDR1 SEHNR and CDR2 FQNEAQ (reference sequence). This CDR3 reads CASSARLPPYNEQFF. The CDR3 region has the DNA TGTGCCAGCAGCGCCAGACTCCCTCCCTACAATGAGCAGTTCTTC.

The chain couples TRBV28 to TRBJ1-3, with TRBD1 as a possible D gene (6 bases). Germline loops: CDR1 MDHEN, CDR2 SYDVKM. The V end was cut by 4 bases, the J end by 0 bases, with 16 bases between. The CDR3 contains 17 residues. In nucleotides, the CDR3 is TGTGCCAGCAGTTCGACCTTAGGACAGAGCTCTGGAAACACCATATATTTT. Residues: CASSSTLGQSSGNTIYF.

The V and J genes are TRBV10-3 and TRBJ2-1, with 9 positions matching TRBD1. V lost 0 bases to trimming and J lost 8 bases; unmatched junction nucleotides: 11. The CDR3 contains 17 residues. CDR1 and CDR2 (germline): ENHRY, SYGVKD. The CDR3 reads CAISESPPGQGGHEQFF. CDR3 DNA: TGTGCCATCAGTGAGTCCCCCCCGGGACAGGGTGGTCATGAGCAGTTCTTC.

The V call is TRBV6-5, the J call TRBJ1-2, with 7 bases matching TRBD1. CDR3 length: 15 residues. V was pared by 2 bases and J by 0 bases, with 3 bases of the junction left unmatched. Looked up from germline, CDR1 is MNHEY and CDR2 is SVGAGI. The CDR3 nucleotides are TGTGCCAGCAGTTACCGTGGGACAGCTAACTATGGCTACACCTTC. Amino acids: CASSYRGTANYGYTF.

The J gene is TRBJ1-6, the V gene TRBV7-8; 11 nucleotides agree with TRBD1. V trimming: 5 bases; J trimming: 10 bases; junction bases outside the gene matches: 7. The germline CDR1 and CDR2 sequences are SGHVS and FQNEAQ. This CDR3 is built from 15 residues. The CDR3: CASSTTGTGGSPLHF. CDR3 nucleotides: TGTGCCAGCAGCACAACAGGGACAGGGGGGTCACCCCTCCACTTT.

This clone turned up a few times. This chain joins TRBV7-9 and TRBJ1-6; 7 nucleotides agree with TRBD1. Germline loops: CDR1 SEHNR, CDR2 FQNEAQ (reference sequence). The CDR3 contains 14 residues. V shed 5 bases, J shed 5 bases, and the junction held 3 bases outside the gene matches. Here the CDR3 DNA reads TGTGCCAGCAGCCCAGACAGGGATAATTCACCCCTCCACTTT. Translated, it gives CASSPDRDNSPLHF.

This clone has more than one count but fewer than ten. This sequence joins TRBV2 and TRBJ1-1, with D unresolved. The CDR3 extends over 12 amino acids. V lost 7 bases and J lost 4, with 10 bases in between. Germline V gene lookup returns CDR1 SNHLY and CDR2 FYNNEI. Here the CDR3 reads CASTVRRTEAFF. DNA of the CDR3: TGTGCCAGCACAGTCAGGCGCACTGAAGCTTTCTTT.

The chain couples TRBV27 to TRBJ2-4, with 11 bases lining up with TRBD1. In germline, CDR1 is MNHEY, CDR2 SMNVEV (reference sequence). Unmatched junction bases numbered 10, after V lost 0 bases and J lost 0 bases. This CDR3 has 20 residues. The CDR3 DNA reads TGTGCCAGCAGTTTATCGATAATGGCGGACAGGGGGCTAGCCAAAAACATTCAGTACTTC. Its translation is CASSLSIMADRGLAKNIQYF.

The chain joins TRBV19 to TRBJ1-1; 11 bases agree with TRBD1. The germline gives CDR1 LNHDA, CDR2 SQIVND (reference sequence). CDR3 length: 17 residues. V lost 4 bases and J lost 4; bases outside the gene matches: 11. CDR3 amino acids: CASSNLDRGRGGTEAFF. The CDR3, as DNA: TGTGCCAGTAGTAACCTGGACAGGGGGCGCGGGGGCACTGAAGCTTTCTTT.

The V call is TRBV19, the J call TRBJ1-5; 8 bases are shared with TRBD1. In germline, CDR1 is LNHDA, CDR2 SQIVND (reference sequence). V dropped 1 base and J dropped 2; count of bases not matched to a gene: 16. The CDR3 totals 20 residues. DNA for the CDR3: TGTGCCAGTAGTATAGCATCCCTCAGGACAGGGCTTTTCGGCAATCAGCCCCAGCATTTT. This translates into CASSIASLRTGLFGNQPQHF.

The chain recombines TRBV28 with TRBJ2-2; TRBD2 matches at 8 bases. The CDR3 has 14 residues. The V segment lost 6 bases and the J segment 2 bases; nucleotides outside the gene matches: 2. Germline lookup yields CDR1 MDHEN and CDR2 SYDVKM. Here the CDR3 DNA reads TGTGCCAGCAGGTTAGCGGGAAACACCGGGGAGCTGTTTTTT. This encodes CASRLAGNTGELFF.

V gene TRBV27 combines with J gene TRBJ1-2; 9 bases are a match to TRBD1. Germline V gene lookup returns CDR1 MNHEY and CDR2 SMNVEV (reference sequence). This CDR3 contains 15 residues. V gave up 2 bases and J gave up 4 bases; unmatched junction bases: 5. The DNA for the CDR3 is TGTGCCAGCAGTTTAGCCCGGGACAGGGTCTATGGCTACACCTTC. Translated, it gives CASSLARDRVYGYTF.

V gene TRBV11-2 combines with J gene TRBJ2-1, with D possibly TRBD2 on 5 matching bases. Trimming cost V 5 bases and J 2 bases, with 13 bases left between them. This CDR3 has 15 residues. Germline CDR1 and CDR2: SGHAT and FQNNGV. DNA for the CDR3: TGTGCCAGCAGCCGTAGGACTCTTGCCTACAATGAGCAGTTCTTC. Translation: CASSRRTLAYNEQFF.

In its sample, this clone was seen once. The genes are TRBV15 and TRBJ2-5; D perhaps matches TRBD2 (6 bases). Germline-derived CDR1 and CDR2 are LNHNV and YYDKDF (reference sequence). This CDR3 contains 13 residues. The V end lost 7 bases, the J end lost 2 bases, and 11 bases lay between the germline ends. This CDR3 is CATKLEGQETQYF. CDR3 DNA sequence: TGTGCCACCAAACTGGAGGGACAAGAGACCCAGTACTTC.

For the CDR3, the DNA is TGTGCCAGCAGCGCAAGGACAGGGCGGGTGACCCAGTACTTC. Translation gives CASSARTGRVTQYF. J is TRBJ2-5 and V is TRBV13; 8 bases are a match to TRBD1. With V trimmed by 5 bases and J by 7 bases, 9 bases remained unmatched. From germline, CDR1 is PRHDT and CDR2 FYEKMQ (reference sequence). This CDR3 contains 14 residues.

V gene TRBV5-1 combines with J gene TRBJ2-3, with a weak D call TRBD1 (6 bases). The CDR3 consists of 13 residues. The germline V and J ends were trimmed by 4 bases and 4 bases, with 10 bases remaining between them. The germline V gene encodes CDR1 SGHRS and CDR2 YFSETQ. Written as DNA, the CDR3 is TGCGCCAGCAGCCCGACAGGCTCAGATACGCAGTATTTT. This encodes CASSPTGSDTQYF. The full variable domain, with the rest looked up from reference TRBV5-1 and TRBJ2-3, is KAGVTQTPRYLIKTRGQQVTLSCSPISGHRSVSWYQQTPGQGLQFLFEYFSETQRNKGNFPGRFSGRQFSNSRSEMNVSTLELGDSALYLCASSPTGSDTQYFGPGTRLTVL.

The rearrangement uses TRBV4-2 and TRBJ2-1, with TRBD2 identical over 7 bases. Germline V lookup: CDR1 LGHNA, CDR2 YNFKEQ. CDR3 size: 18 residues. The junction had 14 bases not matched to a gene; V was cut back by 4 bases and J by 2 bases. CDR3 sequence (DNA): TGTGCCAGCAGCCGAACCCTAACCGGGACTAACACCTACAATGAGCAGTTCTTC. Protein sequence: CASSRTLTGTNTYNEQFF.

This clone was picked up a small number of times. The chain combines TRBV2 with TRBJ2-7; the D gene is possibly TRBD1 (6 bases). Trimming removed 2 bases at V and 5 bases at J, with 10 bases between. The germline gives CDR1 SNHLY, CDR2 FYNNEI. The CDR3 length is 13 residues. The CDR3 coding sequence is TGTGCCAGCAGTGAACAACAGGGCGACGAGCAGTACTTC. It translates to CASSEQQGDEQYF.

This chain connects TRBV5-1 to TRBJ2-2; 10 bases are shared with TRBD2. Germline V gene data show CDR1 as SGHRS and CDR2 as YFSETQ. The CDR3 sequence is 16 residues long. The junction had 4 bases not matched to a gene; V was cut back by 0 bases and J by 5 bases. The CDR3 DNA is TGCGCCAGCAGCTTGGCTAGCGGGAGCGGTACCGGGGAGCTGTTTTTT. This codes for CASSLASGSGTGELFF.

V gene TRBV12-2 combines with J gene TRBJ2-1; TRBD1 reflects the table's D call only, with no check against the DNA. TRBV12-2 is tagged as a pseudogene. The CDR3 contains 16 residues. CDR3 amino acids: CASRHDRGGYYNEQFF. CDR3 sequence (DNA): TGTGCAAGTCGACATGACAGGGGGGGGTACTACAATGAGCAGTTCTTC.

The chain carries TRBV3-1 (or the pseudogene TRBV3-2) and TRBJ2-2; D is unclear. CDR3 size: 14 residues. CDR1 and CDR2 (germline): LGHDT, YNNKEL (reference sequence). With 1 base removed from V and 4 bases from J, the gap between germline ends came to 7 bases. The CDR3 spells CASSQAPRTGELFF. CDR3 sequence (DNA): TGTGCCAGCAGCCAAGCCCCTCGCACCGGGGAGCTGTTTTTT.

This clone was picked up a small number of times. The chain combines TRBV4-1 with TRBJ2-1; no clear D. Trimming pared 1 base from V and 3 bases from J, leaving 10 bases between. The CDR3 loop spans 15 amino acids. CDR1 is MGHRA, CDR2 YSYEKL, per germline. The CDR3 nucleotides read TGCGCCAGCAGCCAAGTAAGCAAGCTCTACAATGAGCAGTTCTTC. This encodes CASSQVSKLYNEQFF.

The rearrangement links TRBV11-2 to TRBJ2-1; D may be TRBD1 (5 bases). The CDR3 is 15 amino acids. Germline V gene sequence: CDR1 SGHAT, CDR2 FQNNGV. Trimming shortened V by 6 bases and J by 10 bases, and 22 bases separated the two germline ends. CDR3 bases: TGTGCCAGCAGTAGGGGTGGGTCGTACACCCGGGAGCAGTTCTTC. Translation: CASSRGGSYTREQFF.

The chain is built from TRBV5-4 and TRBJ2-7; 9 nucleotides align to TRBD1. The CDR3 has 15 residues. Germline V gene data show CDR1 as SGHNT and CDR2 as YYREEE (reference sequence). The ends lost 4 bases at V and 5 bases at J; junction bases unmatched: 10. This CDR3 reads CASSGGLQGAHEQYF. CDR3 DNA sequence: TGTGCCAGCAGCGGCGGCTTACAGGGGGCCCACGAGCAGTACTTC.

The chain couples TRBV5-1 to TRBJ2-7, with TRBD1 matching 10 bases. The CDR3 contains 15 residues. The ends lost 2 bases at V and 5 bases at J; junction bases unmatched: 7. CDR1 is SGHRS, CDR2 YFSETQ, per germline. CDR3: CASSFRQGAPNEQYF. CDR3 DNA sequence: TGCGCCAGCAGCTTCCGACAGGGGGCGCCTAACGAGCAGTACTTC.